The 20 T cell receptor beta chains presented below share a single source sample, sequenced in a study of a mutant IDH1 vaccine in newly diagnosed glioma. Profiling relied on immunoSEQ multiplex PCR, and the TCRdb table lists in-frame clones only, not all of them. This sample yields roughly 38,000 clones, of which approximately 76% are seen a single time; approximately 5.8% belongs to the top ten. Their specific antigens are unknown. Time point of the sample: week 23, last vaccination. Topical imiquimod was applied with each vaccine dose, which held 300 ug of mutant IDH1 20-mer peptide. Sequences were derived from PBMCs, sampled from a glioma patient whose treatment included an IDH1 peptide vaccine. The receptors were sampled from a man aged 50-60 years with glioma.

In its sample, this clone was seen a few times. The V gene is TRBV28, the J gene TRBJ2-4; TRBD1 is a possible D gene (5 bases). This CDR3 contains 15 residues. V shed 5 bases and J shed 8 bases, with 19 bases lying between them. From germline, CDR1 is MDHEN and CDR2 SYDVKM. CDR3 nucleotide sequence: TGTGCCAGCAGTACCCAGGGTACGAGTGAATACATTCAGTACTTC. Translating gives CASSTQGTSEYIQYF.

This chain uses TRBV19 with TRBJ2-1; TRBD2 matches at 7 bases. There are 14 residues in the CDR3. The germline CDR1 and CDR2 sequences are LNHDA and SQIVND (reference sequence). V dropped 1 base and J dropped 9; count of bases not matched to a gene: 6. The CDR3 spells CASSIARGYGEQFF. DNA of the CDR3: TGTGCCAGTAGTATAGCGCGGGGGTACGGTGAGCAGTTCTTC.

The chain carries TRBV30 and TRBJ2-7; possibly TRBD1 for D (5 bases). The V gene lost 3 bases and the J gene lost 6 bases, with 15 bases spanning the gap. Looked up from germline, CDR1 is GTSNPN and CDR2 is SVGIG (reference sequence). The CDR3 is 13 amino acids. The CDR3 spells CAWRADQRGEQYF. CDR3 nucleotides: TGTGCCTGGAGGGCCGACCAAAGGGGCGAGCAGTACTTC.

The rearrangement joins TRBV7-3 to TRBJ2-1; tentative D call: TRBD1 (6 bases). Deletions cut 5 bases from V and 1 base from J, with 12 bases between. There are 15 residues in the CDR3. CDR1 and CDR2 from the germline V gene are SGHTA and FQGTGA. CDR3 coding DNA: TGTGCCAGCAGCCCGAACAGGGAATCCTACAATGAGCAGTTCTTC. This codes for CASSPNRESYNEQFF.

This clone was seen a handful of times. This sequence joins TRBV19 and TRBJ1-6, with TRBD1 matching over 8 bases. The junction had 11 bases not matched to a gene; V was cut back by 5 bases and J by 2 bases. This CDR3 has 18 amino acids. Germline V gene lookup returns CDR1 LNHDA and CDR2 SQIVND (reference sequence). CDR3 region: CASSPPQGARTYNSPLHF. CDR3 in DNA: TGTGCCAGTAGTCCCCCGCAGGGGGCGCGGACCTATAATTCACCCCTCCACTTT.

The genes are TRBV15 and TRBJ1-1; a possible D gene is TRBD1 (5 bases). The length of the CDR3 is 15 residues. V lost 1 base to trimming and J lost 1 base, with 10 bases between them. The germline gives CDR1 LNHNV, CDR2 YYDKDF (reference sequence). In DNA, the CDR3 is TGTGCCACCAGCAGAGCGAGGGGCGGGAACACTGAAGCTTTCTTT. This codes for CATSRARGGNTEAFF.

This clone is judged medium-sized. CDR3: CASSLHQGSSYEQYF. In nucleotides, the CDR3 is TGTGCCAGCAGCTTACATCAGGGAAGCTCCTACGAGCAGTACTTC. J is TRBJ2-7 and V is TRBV11-1, with a tentative D call TRBD1 (5 bases). CDR1 SGHAT and CDR2 FQDESV come from the germline V gene (reference sequence). The CDR3 spans 15 residues. Trimming took off 2 bases at V and 0 bases at J, with 11 bases between the two ends.

This chain uses TRBV6-5 with TRBJ2-5; TRBD2 agrees at 10 bases. The V and J ends lost 3 bases and 2 bases, in that order; junction bases with no gene match: 6. CDR1 and CDR2 (germline): MNHEY, SVGAGI. The CDR3 loop spans 16 amino acids. Written as DNA, the CDR3 is TGTGCCAGCAGTTATTATAGCGGGGGGTCACAAGAGACCCAGTACTTC. Residues: CASSYYSGGSQETQYF.

The J gene is TRBJ1-5, the V gene TRBV27; D gene uncertain. V dropped 6 bases and J dropped 3 bases, with 12 bases sitting between them. This CDR3 region has 14 residues. CDR1 is MNHEY and CDR2 is SMNVEV in the germline V gene (reference sequence). DNA of the CDR3: TGTGCCAGCAGGGTACGCGGGAACAATCAGCCCCAGCATTTT. This codes for CASRVRGNNQPQHF.

V gene TRBV14 combines with J gene TRBJ2-1, with 12 bases that match TRBD1. This CDR3 is built from 14 residues. The trim removed 6 bases at V and 7 bases at J, leaving 4 bases unmatched. CDR1 is SGHDN and CDR2 is FVKESK in the germline V gene. Here the CDR3 DNA reads TGTGCCAGCAGTCGGGACAGGGGGCTGAATGAGCAGTTCTTC. Protein: CASSRDRGLNEQFF.

The J gene is TRBJ1-5, the V gene TRBV18, with TRBD1 matching 8 bases. This CDR3 is built from 15 residues. Trimming cost V 2 bases and J 2 bases; bases outside gene matches: 2. CDR1 is KGHSH, CDR2 LQKENI, per germline. CDR3 region: CASSPSTGGNQPQHF. DNA for the CDR3: TGTGCCAGCTCACCATCGACAGGGGGCAATCAGCCCCAGCATTTT.

The V gene is TRBV7-8, the J gene TRBJ2-7; TRBD2 matches at 8 bases. The CDR3 length is 14 residues. The V gene's germline CDR1 is SGHVS and CDR2 FQNEAQ. The J segment lost 3 bases and the V segment lost 8 bases, leaving 9 bases of the junction unmatched. The CDR3 DNA follows: TGTGCCAGCTCCTCTGTAAGCGGGAGCTACGAGCAGTACTTC. Translation: CASSSVSGSYEQYF.

This clone qualifies as medium-sized. The rearrangement joins TRBV2 to TRBJ2-1; D might be TRBD1 (5 bases). The length of the CDR3 is 14 residues. Germline V gives CDR1 SNHLY, CDR2 FYNNEI. With 6 bases removed from V and 5 bases from J, the gap between germline ends came to 14 bases. CDR3 in amino acids: CASSLDTTHNEQFF. The DNA for the CDR3 is TGTGCCAGCAGCCTGGACACGACCCACAATGAGCAGTTCTTC.

This clone appeared a single time. The junction shows a germline mismatch at one end, possibly a read error. The CDR3 nucleotides read TGTGCCAGCAGCTTGGGGATAGCAGGTACATACGAGCAATACTTC. The encoded protein is CASSLGIAGTYEQYF. The chain couples TRBV5-6 to TRBJ2-7; D is unclear. Germline V lookup: CDR1 SGHDT, CDR2 YYEEEE. This CDR3 comprises 15 residues.

This rearrangement joins TRBV9 to TRBJ2-1, with a tentative D call TRBD1 (6 bases). V was pared by 5 bases and J by 0 bases, with 21 bases between. In germline, CDR1 is SGDLS, CDR2 YYNGEE. The CDR3 spans 18 residues. The CDR3 sequence: CASSRSFGQQSSYNEQFF. CDR3 nucleotides: TGTGCCAGCAGTAGGTCTTTTGGACAGCAGAGCTCCTACAATGAGCAGTTCTTC.

This sequence joins TRBV10-2 and TRBJ1-5; D possibly corresponds to TRBD1 (5 bases). The V end was cut by 8 bases, the J end by 7 bases, with 15 bases between. The CDR3 runs 13 residues. The germline V gene has CDR1 WSHSY and CDR2 SAAADI. In DNA, the CDR3 is TGCGCCAGCGGGGAACAGGCATTCCAGCCCCAGCATTTT. It translates to CASGEQAFQPQHF.

This chain links TRBV6-1 with TRBJ2-5; 9 nucleotides match TRBD2. V lost 1 base to trimming and J lost 5 bases; unmatched junction nucleotides: 8. Germline CDR1 and CDR2: MNHNS and SASEGT. The CDR3 runs 16 residues. The CDR3 protein is CASSEVRGSGGETQYF. The CDR3 DNA reads as TGTGCCAGCAGTGAAGTCCGGGGTAGCGGGGGTGAGACCCAGTACTTC.

Only a few counts were recorded for this clone. This sequence joins TRBV6-1 and TRBJ1-1; tentative D call: TRBD1 (5 bases). Per the germline V gene, CDR1 is MNHNS and CDR2 is SASEGT. The CDR3 length is 13 residues. V lost 6 bases to trimming and J lost 1 base, with 9 bases between them. The CDR3 DNA is TGTGCCAGCAGGGTGACAGAGAACACTGAAGCTTTCTTT. Translated: CASRVTENTEAFF.

This chain uses TRBV6-5 with TRBJ1-3; the match to TRBD1 covers 7 bases. Per the germline V gene, CDR1 is MNHEY and CDR2 is SVGAGI. V trimming: 0 bases; J trimming: 0 bases; junction bases outside the gene matches: 2. The CDR3 runs 16 residues. CDR3 DNA: TGTGCCAGCAGTTACTCGACAGGGAGCTCTGGAAACACCATATATTTT. This codes for CASSYSTGSSGNTIYF.

V gene TRBV6-5 combines with J gene TRBJ2-1; D remains unclear. Germline assignment: CDR1 MNHEY and CDR2 SVGAGI. This CDR3 contains 11 residues. Deletions cut 0 bases from V and 10 bases from J, with 4 bases between. CDR3 region: CASSYSEEQFF. CDR3 nucleotides: TGTGCCAGCAGTTACTCTGAAGAGCAGTTCTTC.